These T cell receptor beta chains were read from a single sample in a study of human T cells and chemical hapten exposure. TCRdb re-called the RACE reads with MiXCR, one entry per CDR3 protein. The data show tens of thousands of distinct CDR3 sequences, about 10% seen once. The sequences come from whole blood, collected in connection with sensitization to the hapten diphenylcyclopropenone (DPC). The receptor source for this set is a woman aged 45-65 years with alopecia areata. Some clones in this sample may be carry-over from other donors' samples. Each CDR3 is given with its conserved first and last residue. Fields, in order: J gene, V gene, D gene, clone size, CDR3 protein, CDR3 DNA. The D gene is left open where the match is weak. A row's size may be missing; if present it is once, few, many or a size class.

J gene: TRBJ2-3; V gene: TRBV7-2; D gene: NA; clone size: many; CDR3 protein: CASSFSAENTQYF; CDR3 DNA: TGTGCCAGCAGCTTTTCAGCGGAGAATACGCAGTATTTT
J gene: TRBJ2-5; V gene: TRBV28; D gene: NA; clone size: NA; CDR3 protein: CASSPQALETQYF; CDR3 DNA: TGTGCCAGCAGTCCACAGGCTTTAGAAACCCAGTACTTC
J gene: TRBJ2-7; V gene: TRBV28; D gene: NA; clone size: many; CDR3 protein: CASIRGRYEQYF; CDR3 DNA: TGTGCCAGCATACGGGGGAGGTACGAGCAGTACTTC
J gene: TRBJ1-1; V gene: TRBV28; D gene: TRBD1; clone size: NA; CDR3 protein: CASSFTTGRNAEAFF; CDR3 DNA: TGTGCCAGCAGTTTTACGACAGGGAGAAACGCTGAAGCTTTCTTT
J gene: TRBJ2-2; V gene: TRBV5-4; D gene: TRBD1; clone size: NA; CDR3 protein: CASSAPGQGAAGELFF; CDR3 DNA: TGTGCCAGCAGCGCACCGGGACAGGGGGCCGCCGGGGAGCTGTTTTTT
J gene: TRBJ2-3; V gene: TRBV5-1; D gene: TRBD1; clone size: NA; CDR3 protein: CASSEGQNTDTQYF; CDR3 DNA: TGCGCCAGCAGCGAGGGACAGAACACAGATACGCAGTATTTT
J gene: TRBJ2-1; V gene: TRBV7-6; D gene: NA; clone size: many; CDR3 protein: CASSLARGWSRFF; CDR3 DNA: TGTGCCAGCAGCTTAGCGCGTGGGTGGAGTAGGTTCTTC
J gene: TRBJ2-5; V gene: TRBV4-1; D gene: NA; clone size: NA; CDR3 protein: CASSQGHGRVETQYF; CDR3 DNA: TGCGCCAGCAGCCAAGGGCACGGGCGGGTCGAGACCCAGTACTTC
J gene: TRBJ2-2; V gene: TRBV12-3/TRBV12-4; D gene: TRBD2; clone size: few; CDR3 protein: CASRLLAGPNTGELFF; CDR3 DNA: TGTGCCAGCAGGCTACTAGCGGGACCGAACACCGGGGAGCTGTTTTTT
J gene: TRBJ1-6; V gene: TRBV7-9; D gene: NA; clone size: NA; CDR3 protein: CASSPRDNSPLHF; CDR3 DNA: TGTGCCAGCAGCCCACGGGATAATTCACCCCTCCACTTT
J gene: TRBJ1-6; V gene: TRBV10-2; D gene: NA; clone size: few; CDR3 protein: CASSPGLPSSYNSPLHF; CDR3 DNA: TGCGCCAGCAGCCCGGGCCTCCCGAGCTCCTATAATTCACCCCTCCACTTT
J gene: TRBJ2-1; V gene: TRBV7-6; D gene: TRBD2; clone size: many; CDR3 protein: CASSARTSGQANNEQFF; CDR3 DNA: TGTGCCAGCAGCGCGAGGACTAGCGGCCAGGCGAACAATGAGCAGTTCTTC
J gene: TRBJ1-4; V gene: TRBV7-9; D gene: NA; clone size: few; CDR3 protein: CATADQQGGEKLFF; CDR3 DNA: TGTGCCACCGCGGACCAACAGGGCGGTGAAAAACTGTTTTTT
J gene: TRBJ1-5; V gene: TRBV18; D gene: TRBD1; clone size: few; CDR3 protein: CASSQGQGNQPQHF; CDR3 DNA: TGTGCCAGCTCACAGGGACAGGGCAATCAGCCCCAGCATTTT
J gene: TRBJ2-7; V gene: TRBV7-8; D gene: TRBD1; clone size: few; CDR3 protein: CASITGTGTYEQYF; CDR3 DNA: TGTGCCAGCATAACGGGGACAGGGACCTACGAGCAGTACTTC
J gene: TRBJ2-3; V gene: TRBV7-9; D gene: TRBD1; clone size: NA; CDR3 protein: CASSTGQGSTDTQYF; CDR3 DNA: TGTGCCAGCAGCACCGGACAGGGGAGCACAGATACGCAGTATTTT
J gene: TRBJ2-1; V gene: TRBV6-5; D gene: NA; clone size: NA; CDR3 protein: CASRGLISYNEQFF; CDR3 DNA: TGTGCCAGCAGGGGGCTTATCTCCTACAATGAGCAGTTCTTC
J gene: TRBJ2-5; V gene: TRBV20-1; D gene: NA; clone size: few; CDR3 protein: CSARGFEGVQETQYF; CDR3 DNA: TGCAGTGCTAGAGGGTTTGAGGGGGTCCAAGAGACCCAGTACTTC
J gene: TRBJ2-1; V gene: TRBV12-3/TRBV12-4; D gene: NA; clone size: NA; CDR3 protein: CASSPTNEQFF; CDR3 DNA: TGTGCCAGCAGCCCCACCAATGAGCAGTTCTTC
J gene: TRBJ2-6; V gene: TRBV12-3/TRBV12-4; D gene: TRBD1; clone size: few; CDR3 protein: CASSPGQGAHGANVLTF; CDR3 DNA: TGTGCCAGCAGCCCAGGACAGGGGGCGCACGGGGCCAACGTCCTGACTTTC
J gene: TRBJ2-2; V gene: TRBV27; D gene: NA; clone size: NA; CDR3 protein: CASSPGAISDTGELFF; CDR3 DNA: TGTGCCAGCAGTCCAGGGGCCATTAGCGACACCGGGGAGCTGTTTTTT
J gene: TRBJ2-5; V gene: TRBV5-4; D gene: TRBD1; clone size: NA; CDR3 protein: CASSSWTGLQETQYF; CDR3 DNA: TGTGCCAGCAGCTCCTGGACAGGCCTCCAAGAGACCCAGTACTTC
J gene: TRBJ2-3; V gene: TRBV9; D gene: NA; clone size: many; CDR3 protein: CASSVAPTVTDTQYF; CDR3 DNA: TGTGCCAGCAGCGTAGCTCCGACTGTCACAGATACGCAGTATTTT
J gene: TRBJ2-2; V gene: TRBV9; D gene: TRBD1; clone size: NA; CDR3 protein: CASSVEAGTANTGELFF; CDR3 DNA: TGTGCCAGCAGCGTAGAGGCCGGGACAGCGAACACCGGGGAGCTGTTTTTT
J gene: TRBJ2-1; V gene: TRBV28; D gene: TRBD2; clone size: NA; CDR3 protein: CASSPPSGIPNEQFF; CDR3 DNA: TGTGCCAGCAGTCCCCCTAGCGGGATCCCCAATGAGCAGTTCTTC
J gene: TRBJ1-3; V gene: TRBV18; D gene: TRBD1; clone size: many; CDR3 protein: CASSPWTGPSGNTIYF; CDR3 DNA: TGTGCCAGCTCACCCTGGACAGGACCCTCTGGAAACACCATATATTTT
J gene: TRBJ2-3; V gene: TRBV6-5; D gene: NA; clone size: NA; CDR3 protein: CASRISGGTDTQYF; CDR3 DNA: TGTGCCAGCAGGATATCAGGGGGCACAGATACGCAGTATTTT
J gene: TRBJ1-1; V gene: TRBV2; D gene: TRBD1; clone size: NA; CDR3 protein: CASSEDATGVTEAFF; CDR3 DNA: TGTGCCAGCAGTGAAGACGCGACAGGGGTTACTGAAGCTTTCTTT
J gene: TRBJ2-3; V gene: TRBV28; D gene: TRBD2; clone size: many; CDR3 protein: CASSPTGTSGTYTQYF; CDR3 DNA: TGTGCCAGCAGTCCAACAGGGACTAGCGGGACGTATACGCAGTATTTT
J gene: TRBJ2-1; V gene: TRBV5-1; D gene: TRBD2; clone size: NA; CDR3 protein: CASIHASGNEQFF; CDR3 DNA: TGCGCCAGCATCCACGCTAGCGGCAATGAGCAGTTCTTC